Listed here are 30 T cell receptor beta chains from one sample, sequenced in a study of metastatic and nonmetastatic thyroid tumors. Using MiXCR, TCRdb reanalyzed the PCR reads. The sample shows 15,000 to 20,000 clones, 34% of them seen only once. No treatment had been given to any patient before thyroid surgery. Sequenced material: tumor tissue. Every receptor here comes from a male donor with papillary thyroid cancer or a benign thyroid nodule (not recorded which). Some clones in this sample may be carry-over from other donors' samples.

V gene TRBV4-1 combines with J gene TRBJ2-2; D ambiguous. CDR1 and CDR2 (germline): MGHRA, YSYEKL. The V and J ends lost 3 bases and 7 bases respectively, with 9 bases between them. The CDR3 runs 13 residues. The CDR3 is CASSHSRDGELFF. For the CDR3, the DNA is TGCGCCAGCAGCCATTCTCGTGACGGGGAGCTGTTTTTT.

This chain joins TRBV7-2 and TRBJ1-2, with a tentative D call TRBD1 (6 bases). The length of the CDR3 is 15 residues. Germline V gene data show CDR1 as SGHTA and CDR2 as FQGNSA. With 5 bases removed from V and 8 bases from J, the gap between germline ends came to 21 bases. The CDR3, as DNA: TGTGCCAGCAGCAGCACACAGGGAGGGGGGAAAGGCTACACCTTC. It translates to CASSSTQGGGKGYTF.

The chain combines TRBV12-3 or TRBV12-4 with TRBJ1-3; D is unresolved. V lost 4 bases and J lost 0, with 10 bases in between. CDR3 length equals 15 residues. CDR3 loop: CASSSGSSSGNTIYF. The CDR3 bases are TGTGCCAGCAGTTCGGGTTCGAGCTCTGGAAACACCATATATTTT.

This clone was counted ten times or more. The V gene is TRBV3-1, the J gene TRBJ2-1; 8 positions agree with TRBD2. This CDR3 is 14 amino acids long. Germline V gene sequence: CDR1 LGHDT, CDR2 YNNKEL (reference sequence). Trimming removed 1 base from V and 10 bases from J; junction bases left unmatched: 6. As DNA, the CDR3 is TGTGCCAGCAGCCAAGCGGGAGGGCCTGGAGAGCAGTTCTTC. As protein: CASSQAGGPGEQFF.

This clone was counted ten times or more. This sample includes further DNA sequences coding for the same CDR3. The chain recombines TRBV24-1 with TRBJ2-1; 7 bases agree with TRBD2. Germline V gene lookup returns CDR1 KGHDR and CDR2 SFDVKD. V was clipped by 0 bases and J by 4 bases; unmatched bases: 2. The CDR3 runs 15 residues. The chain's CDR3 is CATSDLSGKYNEQFF. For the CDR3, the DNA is TGTGCCACCAGTGATTTGAGCGGGAAATACAATGAGCAGTTCTTC.

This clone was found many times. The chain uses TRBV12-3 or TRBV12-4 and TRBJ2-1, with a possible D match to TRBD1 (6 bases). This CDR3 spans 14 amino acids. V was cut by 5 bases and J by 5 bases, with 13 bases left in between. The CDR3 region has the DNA TGTGCCAGCAGTCTCGGGACAAACCACAATGAGCAGTTCTTC. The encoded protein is CASSLGTNHNEQFF.

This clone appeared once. In DNA form, the CDR3 reads TGTAACAGCAGTGCGACTAGAGGGAGGGCTGGCACCGGGGAGCTGTTTTTT. Protein product: CNSSATRGRAGTGELFF. The chain joins TRBV6-4 to TRBJ2-2, with TRBD2 matching 7 bases. Germline CDR1 reads MRHNA; CDR2 reads SNTAGT. The CDR3 contains 17 residues.

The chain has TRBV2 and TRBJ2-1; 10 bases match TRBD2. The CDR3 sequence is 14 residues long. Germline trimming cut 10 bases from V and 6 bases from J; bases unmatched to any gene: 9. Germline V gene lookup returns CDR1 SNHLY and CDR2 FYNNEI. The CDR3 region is CATRPGLALNEQFF. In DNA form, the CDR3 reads TGTGCCACAAGACCGGGACTAGCGCTCAATGAGCAGTTCTTC.

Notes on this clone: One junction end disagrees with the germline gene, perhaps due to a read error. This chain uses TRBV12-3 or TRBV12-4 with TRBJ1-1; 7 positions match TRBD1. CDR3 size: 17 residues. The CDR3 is CASSLPPPDRVGTEASF. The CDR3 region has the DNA TGTGCCAGCAGTTTGCCTCCCCCTGACAGGGTGGGCACTGAAGCTTCCTTT.

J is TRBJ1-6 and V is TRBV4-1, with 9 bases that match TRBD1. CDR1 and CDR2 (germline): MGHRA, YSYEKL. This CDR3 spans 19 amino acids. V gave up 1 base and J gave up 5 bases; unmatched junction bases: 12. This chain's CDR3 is CASSQGGASGTGNNSPLHF. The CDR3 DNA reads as TGCGCCAGCAGCCAAGGCGGGGCATCAGGGACAGGGAATAATTCACCCCTCCACTTT.

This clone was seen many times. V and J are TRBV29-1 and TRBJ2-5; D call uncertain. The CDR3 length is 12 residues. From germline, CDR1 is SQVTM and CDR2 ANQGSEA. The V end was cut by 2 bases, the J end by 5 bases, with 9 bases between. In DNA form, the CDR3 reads TGCAGCGTTGAAATCTCCGCGGAGACCCAGTACTTC. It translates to CSVEISAETQYF.

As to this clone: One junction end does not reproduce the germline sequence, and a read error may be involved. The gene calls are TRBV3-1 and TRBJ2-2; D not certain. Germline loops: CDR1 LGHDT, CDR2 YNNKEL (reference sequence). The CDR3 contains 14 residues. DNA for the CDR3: TGTGCCAGCAGCCAAGTCCTGTACACCTGGGAGCTGTTTTTT. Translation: CASSQVLYTWELFF.

CDR3 loop: CASSLFSQNTGELFF. The CDR3, as DNA: TGTGCCAGCAGCTTATTTTCTCAAAACACCGGGGAGCTGTTTTTT. The V call is TRBV7-7, the J call TRBJ2-2; D call uncertain. The CDR3 has 15 amino acids. Trimming took 2 bases from V and 2 from J, leaving 9 bases between them. The V gene's germline CDR1 is SSHAT and CDR2 FNYEAQ (reference sequence). The full variable domain, completed using reference TRBV7-7 and TRBJ2-2, is GAGVSQSPRYKVTKRGQDVTLRCDPISSHATLYWYQQALGQGPEFLTYFNYEAQPDKSGLPSDRFSAERPEGSISTLTIQRTEQRDSAMYRCASSLFSQNTGELFFGEGSRLTVL.

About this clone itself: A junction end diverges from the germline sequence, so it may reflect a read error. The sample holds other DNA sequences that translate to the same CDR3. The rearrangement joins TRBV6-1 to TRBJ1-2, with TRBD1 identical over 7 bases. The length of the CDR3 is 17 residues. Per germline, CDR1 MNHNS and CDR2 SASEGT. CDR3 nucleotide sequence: TGTGCCAGCAGTGAAAGGACAGGACCATTTCTTTCCTATGGATACAACTTC. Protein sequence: CASSERTGPFLSYGYNF.

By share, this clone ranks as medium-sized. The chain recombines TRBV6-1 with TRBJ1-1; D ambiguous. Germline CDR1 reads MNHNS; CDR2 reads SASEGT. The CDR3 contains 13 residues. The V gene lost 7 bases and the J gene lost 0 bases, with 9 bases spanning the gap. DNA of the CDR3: TGTGCCAGCAAGATTTCTATGAACACTGAAGCTTTCTTT. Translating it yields CASKISMNTEAFF.

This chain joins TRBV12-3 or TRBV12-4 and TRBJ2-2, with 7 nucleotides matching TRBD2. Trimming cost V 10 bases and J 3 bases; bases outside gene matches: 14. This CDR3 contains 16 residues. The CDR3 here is CAITPFRGDDTGELFF. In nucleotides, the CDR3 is TGTGCCATCACCCCCTTCCGGGGGGATGACACCGGGGAGCTGTTTTTT.

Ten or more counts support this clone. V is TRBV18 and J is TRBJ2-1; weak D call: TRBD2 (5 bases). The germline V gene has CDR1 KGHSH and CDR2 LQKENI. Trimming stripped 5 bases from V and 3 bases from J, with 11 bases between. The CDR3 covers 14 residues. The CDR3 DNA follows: TGTGCCAGCTCAAGGGCAGAGGGCTACAATGAGCAGTTCTTC. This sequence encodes CASSRAEGYNEQFF.

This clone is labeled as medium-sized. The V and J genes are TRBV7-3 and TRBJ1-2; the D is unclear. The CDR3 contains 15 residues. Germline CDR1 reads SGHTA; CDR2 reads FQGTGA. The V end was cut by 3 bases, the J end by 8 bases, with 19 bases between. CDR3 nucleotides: TGTGCCAGCAGCTTGGAAACAGCCACAAATATAGGCTACACCTTC. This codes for CASSLETATNIGYTF.

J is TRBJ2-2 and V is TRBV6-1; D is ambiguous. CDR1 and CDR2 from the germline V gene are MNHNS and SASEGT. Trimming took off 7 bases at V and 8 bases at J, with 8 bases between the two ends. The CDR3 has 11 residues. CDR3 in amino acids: CASTSGGELFF. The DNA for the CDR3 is TGTGCCAGCACCTCCGGTGGGGAGCTGTTTTTT.

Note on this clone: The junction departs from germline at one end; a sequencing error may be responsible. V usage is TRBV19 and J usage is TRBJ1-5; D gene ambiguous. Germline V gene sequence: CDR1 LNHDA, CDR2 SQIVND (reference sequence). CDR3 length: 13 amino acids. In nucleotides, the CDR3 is TGTGCCGGTAGTATTAATAGCAATCATCCCCAGCATTTT. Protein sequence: CAGSINSNHPQHF.

CDR3: CASSLVGQSYTEAFF. Written as DNA, the CDR3 is TGCGCCAGCAGCTTGGTAGGCCAGTCTTACACTGAAGCTTTCTTT. V usage is TRBV5-1 and J usage is TRBJ1-1; D gene uncertain. The CDR3 is 15 amino acids. The germline V gene has CDR1 SGHRS and CDR2 YFSETQ. Deletions cut 0 bases from V and 3 bases from J, with 12 bases between.

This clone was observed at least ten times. The CDR3 DNA reads as TGCGCCAGCAGCCGCGGGACTAGCGAGTTCTACGAGCAGTACTTC. It encodes CASSRGTSEFYEQYF. J is TRBJ2-7 and V is TRBV4-1; TRBD2 matches at 10 bases. Germline V CDR1 and CDR2: MGHRA, YSYEKL. The CDR3 sequence is 15 residues long. V was clipped by 4 bases and J by 3 bases; unmatched bases: 6.

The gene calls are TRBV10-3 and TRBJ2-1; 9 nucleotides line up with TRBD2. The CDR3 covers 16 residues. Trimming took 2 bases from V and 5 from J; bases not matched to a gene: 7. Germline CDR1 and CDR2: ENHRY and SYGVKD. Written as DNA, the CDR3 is TGTGCCATCAGTGAGGCCGGGACTAGCAGCGACAATGAGCAGTTCTTC. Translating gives CAISEAGTSSDNEQFF.

The CDR3 loop reads CASSDPQVSAFF. The CDR3 DNA reads as TGCGCCAGCAGTGATCCCCAAGTATCAGCTTTCTTT. J is TRBJ1-1 and V is TRBV10-1; no clear D. The CDR3 length is 12 residues. From germline, CDR1 is WNHNN and CDR2 SYGVQD (reference sequence). Between the trimmed V and J ends, which lost 3 bases and 10 bases, there was a span of 12 bases.

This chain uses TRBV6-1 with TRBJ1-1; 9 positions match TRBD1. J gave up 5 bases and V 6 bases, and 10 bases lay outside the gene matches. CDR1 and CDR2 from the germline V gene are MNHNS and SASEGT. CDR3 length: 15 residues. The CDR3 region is CASSSPGQGETEAFF. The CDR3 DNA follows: TGTGCCAGCAGCTCCCCGGGACAGGGTGAGACTGAAGCTTTCTTT.

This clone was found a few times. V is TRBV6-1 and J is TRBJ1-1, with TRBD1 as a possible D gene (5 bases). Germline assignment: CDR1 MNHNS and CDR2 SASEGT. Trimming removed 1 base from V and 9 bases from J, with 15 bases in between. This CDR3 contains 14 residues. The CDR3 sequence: CASSEVGGGDQAFF. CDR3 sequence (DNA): TGTGCCAGCAGTGAAGTGGGCGGAGGGGATCAAGCTTTCTTT.

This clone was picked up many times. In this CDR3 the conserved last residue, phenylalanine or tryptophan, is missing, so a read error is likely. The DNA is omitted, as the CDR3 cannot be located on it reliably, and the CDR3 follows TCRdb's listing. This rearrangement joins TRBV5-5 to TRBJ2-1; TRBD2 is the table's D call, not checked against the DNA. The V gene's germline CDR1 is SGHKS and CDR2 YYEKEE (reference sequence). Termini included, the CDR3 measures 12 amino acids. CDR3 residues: CASSLGSGTPWV.

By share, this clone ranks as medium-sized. CDR3 protein: CASSAGDRRHGYTF. CDR3 nucleotides: TGCGCCAGCAGCGCCGGTGACAGGCGCCATGGCTACACCTTC. This chain connects TRBV5-1 to TRBJ1-2; a weak D match, TRBD1 (6 bases). This CDR3 region has 14 residues. The ends were cut back, 4 bases at V and 6 bases at J, with 16 bases in the middle. CDR1 is SGHRS and CDR2 is YFSETQ in the germline V gene.

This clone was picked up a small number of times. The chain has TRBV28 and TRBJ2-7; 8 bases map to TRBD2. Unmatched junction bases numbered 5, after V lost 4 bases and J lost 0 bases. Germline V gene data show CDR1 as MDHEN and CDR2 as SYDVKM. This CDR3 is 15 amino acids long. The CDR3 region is CASSWPGLGSYEQYF. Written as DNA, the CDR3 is TGTGCCAGCAGTTGGCCGGGACTAGGCTCCTACGAGCAGTACTTC.

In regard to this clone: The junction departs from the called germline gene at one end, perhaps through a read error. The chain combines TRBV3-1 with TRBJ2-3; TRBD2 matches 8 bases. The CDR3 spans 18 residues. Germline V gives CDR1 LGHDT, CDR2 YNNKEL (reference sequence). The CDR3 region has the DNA TGTGCCAGCAGCCCTCGCCCGGACCCGCGGGAGGCCACAGGTACGCAGTATTTT. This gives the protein CASSPRPDPREATGTQYF.